This T cell receptor (beta chain) was found in a study of cytotoxic CD8 clonotypes in ibrutinib-treated CLL. Across the whole study: For this cohort, patients were ten to eleven relapsed/refractory and some 15 treatment-naive, while 17 to 18 were IGHV unmutated. Among patients, around 25 responded partially and 2 completely; around 14 then stayed remitted and around 12 progressed after median roughly 73 months. General study points: Clonality went higher at ibrutinib response and then dropped back toward baseline at progression.

CDR3 size: 14 residues. The V gene's germline CDR1 is MNHEY and CDR2 SMNVEV (reference sequence). With 7 bases removed from V and 5 bases from J, the gap between germline ends came to 14 bases. The sequencing depth, 1 in 200,000 to 1 in 1 million T cells, was the target. TCRdb's copy holds only in-frame clones and misses some; the assay was immunoSEQ multiplex PCR. The table includes about 130,000 clones, approximately 80% detected once. Worth noting for this clone: Its antigen is not known.

The V gene is TRBV27, the J gene TRBJ2-2; a possible D gene is TRBD2 (5 bases). The sequence was collected from a human donor with chronic lymphocytic leukemia. The sequencing used PBMCs, collected after 12 months of ibrutinib treatment. The CDR3 region is CASTRVTGTGELFF. CDR3 in DNA: TGTGCCAGCACTCGCGTGACGGGGACCGGGGAGCTGTTTTTT.